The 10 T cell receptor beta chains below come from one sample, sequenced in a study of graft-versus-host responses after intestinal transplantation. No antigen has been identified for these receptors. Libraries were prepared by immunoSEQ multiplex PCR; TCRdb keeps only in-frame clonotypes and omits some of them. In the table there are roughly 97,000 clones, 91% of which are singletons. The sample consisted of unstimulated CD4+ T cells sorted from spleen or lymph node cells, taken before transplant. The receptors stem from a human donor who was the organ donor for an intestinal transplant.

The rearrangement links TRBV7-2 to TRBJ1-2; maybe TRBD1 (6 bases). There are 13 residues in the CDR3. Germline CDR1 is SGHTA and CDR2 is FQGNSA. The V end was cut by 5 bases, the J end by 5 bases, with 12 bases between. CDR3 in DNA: TGTGCCAGCAGCCTTGGACAGAAATATGGCTACACCTTC. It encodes CASSLGQKYGYTF. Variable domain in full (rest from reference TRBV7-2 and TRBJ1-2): GAGVSQSPSNKVTEKGKDVELRCDPISGHTALYWYRQSLGQGLEFLIYFQGNSAPDKSGLPSDRFSAERTGGSVSTLTIQRTQQEDSAVYLCASSLGQKYGYTFGSGTRLTVV.

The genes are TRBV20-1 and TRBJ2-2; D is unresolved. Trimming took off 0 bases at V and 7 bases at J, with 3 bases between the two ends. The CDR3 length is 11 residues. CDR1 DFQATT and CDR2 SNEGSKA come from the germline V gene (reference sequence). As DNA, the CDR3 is TGCAGTGCTAGAGAGAGCGGGGAGCTGTTTTTT. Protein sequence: CSARESGELFF.

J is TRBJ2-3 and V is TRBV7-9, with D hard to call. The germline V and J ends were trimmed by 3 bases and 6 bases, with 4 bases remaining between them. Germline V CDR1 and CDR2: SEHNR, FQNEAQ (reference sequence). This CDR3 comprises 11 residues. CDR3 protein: CASSLEDTQYF. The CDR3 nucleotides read TGTGCCAGCAGCTTGGAGGATACGCAGTATTTT.

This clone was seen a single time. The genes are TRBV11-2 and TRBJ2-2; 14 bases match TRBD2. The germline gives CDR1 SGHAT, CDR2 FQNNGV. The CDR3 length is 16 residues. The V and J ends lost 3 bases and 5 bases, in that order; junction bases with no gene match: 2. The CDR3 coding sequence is TGTGCCAGCAGCTTCGGACTAGCGGGGGGTACCGGGGAGCTGTTTTTT. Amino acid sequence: CASSFGLAGGTGELFF.

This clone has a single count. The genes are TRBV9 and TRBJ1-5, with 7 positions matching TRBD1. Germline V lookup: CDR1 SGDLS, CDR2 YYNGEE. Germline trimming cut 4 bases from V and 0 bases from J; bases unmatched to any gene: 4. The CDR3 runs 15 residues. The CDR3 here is CASSPRQGSNQPQHF. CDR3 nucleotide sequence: TGTGCCAGCAGCCCCAGACAGGGTAGCAATCAGCCCCAGCATTTT.

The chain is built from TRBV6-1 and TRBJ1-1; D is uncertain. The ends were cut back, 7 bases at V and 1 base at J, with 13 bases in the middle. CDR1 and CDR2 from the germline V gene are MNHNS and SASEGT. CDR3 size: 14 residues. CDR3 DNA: TGTGCCAGCATCCCACGGTCCGGGAACACTGAAGCTTTCTTT. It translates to CASIPRSGNTEAFF.

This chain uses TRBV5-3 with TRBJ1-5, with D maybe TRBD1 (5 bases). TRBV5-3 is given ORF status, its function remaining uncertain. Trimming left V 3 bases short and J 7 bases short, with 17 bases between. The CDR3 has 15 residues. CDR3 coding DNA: TGTGCCAGAAGCTCCGGGACTGGGAGGGACCAGCCCCAGCATTTT. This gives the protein CARSSGTGRDQPQHF.

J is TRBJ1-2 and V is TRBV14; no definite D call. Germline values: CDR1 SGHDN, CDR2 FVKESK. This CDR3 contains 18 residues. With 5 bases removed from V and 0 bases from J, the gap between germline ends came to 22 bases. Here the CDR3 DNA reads TGTGCCAGCAGCTCCCCACCGGGAGCGGGAGGTCCTAACTATGGCTACACCTTC. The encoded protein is CASSSPPGAGGPNYGYTF.

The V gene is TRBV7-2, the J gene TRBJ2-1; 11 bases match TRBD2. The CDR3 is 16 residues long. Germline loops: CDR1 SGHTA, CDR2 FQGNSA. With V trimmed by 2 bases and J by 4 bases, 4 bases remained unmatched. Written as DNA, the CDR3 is TGTGCCAGCAGCTTAACTAGCGGGGGATCATACAATGAGCAGTTCTTC. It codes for CASSLTSGGSYNEQFF.

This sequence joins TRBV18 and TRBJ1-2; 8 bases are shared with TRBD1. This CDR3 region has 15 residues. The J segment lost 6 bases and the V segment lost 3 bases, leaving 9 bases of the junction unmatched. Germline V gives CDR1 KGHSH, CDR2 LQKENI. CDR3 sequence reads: CASSPYRGKGDGYTF. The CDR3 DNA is TGTGCCAGCTCACCGTACAGGGGGAAAGGGGATGGCTACACCTTC.